The 9 T cell receptor beta chains below all came from one sample that was sequenced in a study of cytomegalovirus exposure and HLA in healthy donors. PCR employed 60 Vbeta and 13 Jbeta primers. TCRdb's table, derived via immunoSEQ multiplex PCR, lists solely in-frame clones and lacks some. The sample gives about 96,000 clones, about four fifths of which show up once; about 14% is in the top ten. The sample taken for sequencing was PBMCs. These receptors came from a woman in her sixties or seventies in good health and CMV-seropositive.

The chain combines TRBV7-2 with TRBJ1-1; no firm D call. The CDR3 spans 16 residues. The V end lost 2 bases, the J end lost 0 bases, and 13 bases lay between the germline ends. Per germline, CDR1 SGHTA and CDR2 FQGNSA. The CDR3 here is CASSLLWAGLNTEAFF. For the CDR3, the DNA is TGTGCCAGCAGCTTACTTTGGGCCGGCCTGAACACTGAAGCTTTCTTT.

The CDR3 spells CASSQQGRSPLHF. DNA for the CDR3: TGTGCCAGCAGCCAACAGGGCAGGTCACCCCTCCACTTT. This chain uses TRBV14 with TRBJ1-6; the D gene is possibly TRBD1 (5 bases). This CDR3 has 13 residues. Per germline, CDR1 SGHDN and CDR2 FVKESK. The germline V and J ends were trimmed by 2 bases and 10 bases, with 9 bases remaining between them. The full variable domain, completed using reference TRBV14 and TRBJ1-6, is EAGVTQFPSHSVIEKGQTVTLRCDPISGHDNLYWYRRVMGKEIKFLLHFVKESKQDESGMPNNRFLAERTGGTYSTLKVQPAELEDSGVYFCASSQQGRSPLHFGNGTRLTVT.

This sequence joins TRBV15 and TRBJ2-1; D call uncertain. V was shortened by 4 bases and J by 5 bases, with 6 bases between the two germline ends. This CDR3 has 12 amino acids. The germline CDR1 and CDR2 sequences are LNHNV and YYDKDF (reference sequence). This CDR3 reads CATSTQNNEQFF. DNA of the CDR3: TGTGCCACCAGCACGCAGAACAATGAGCAGTTCTTC. The full variable domain, in which reference TRBV15 and TRBJ2-1 provide the parts outside the CDR3, is DAMVIQNPRYQVTQFGKPVTLSCSQTLNHNVMYWYQQKSSQAPKLLFHYYDKDFNNEADTPDNFQSRRPNTSFCFLDIRSPGLGDTAMYLCATSTQNNEQFFGPGTRLTVL.

The chain has TRBV5-6 and TRBJ2-7, with 7 nucleotides matching TRBD1. Trimming cost V 4 bases and J 3 bases; bases outside gene matches: 13. The germline V gene encodes CDR1 SGHDT and CDR2 YYEEEE. The CDR3 spans 16 residues. CDR3 DNA sequence: TGTGCCAGCAGCGGAACCCGGGACAGAAATCACTACGAGCAGTACTTC. Translating gives CASSGTRDRNHYEQYF.

This chain uses TRBV5-1 with TRBJ2-1; D remains ambiguous. The CDR3 sequence is 14 residues long. Trimming took 0 bases from V and 4 from J, leaving 8 bases between them. Germline CDR1 is SGHRS and CDR2 is YFSETQ. Written as DNA, the CDR3 is TGCGCCAGCAGCTTGGAACGGGTGTACAATGAGCAGTTCTTC. This codes for CASSLERVYNEQFF.

This chain uses TRBV2 with TRBJ1-2; a possible D gene is TRBD1 (6 bases). This CDR3 contains 14 residues. CDR1 is SNHLY, CDR2 FYNNEI, per germline. Trimming removed 6 bases at V and 0 bases at J, with 11 bases between. CDR3 sequence (DNA): TGTGCCAGCAGAGACAGGTCAACTAACTATGGCTACACCTTC. Protein product: CASRDRSTNYGYTF.

This clone has a handful of counts. The rearrangement links TRBV7-9 to TRBJ2-3; D might be TRBD2 (7 bases). This CDR3 comprises 16 residues. V lost 0 bases, J lost 3 bases, and 13 bases lay in between. Germline V lookup: CDR1 SEHNR, CDR2 FQNEAQ (reference sequence). This CDR3 reads CASSLARGGETDTQYF. CDR3 coding DNA: TGTGCCAGCAGCTTAGCCCGAGGGGGGGAGACAGATACGCAGTATTTT.

The chain employs TRBV11-3 and TRBJ1-1; 10 bases fit TRBD1. V was pared by 5 bases and J by 4 bases, with 7 bases of the junction left unmatched. The CDR3 is 15 amino acids. Germline V gene data show CDR1 as SGHNT and CDR2 as YENEEA. The DNA for the CDR3 is TGTGCCAGCAGCGCGGGACAGGGGAGGGGCACTGAAGCTTTCTTT. Translated, it gives CASSAGQGRGTEAFF. Full variable domain (missing parts from reference TRBV11-3 and TRBJ1-1): EAGVVQSPRYKIIEKKQPVAFWCNPISGHNTLYWYLQNLGQGPELLIRYENEEAVDDSQLPKDRFSAERLKGVDSTLKIQPAELGDSAVYLCASSAGQGRGTEAFFGQGTRLTVV.

This chain uses TRBV5-1 with TRBJ2-2; D ambiguous. The V gene lost 7 bases and the J gene lost 1 base, with 8 bases spanning the gap. Per germline, CDR1 SGHRS and CDR2 YFSETQ. The CDR3 consists of 13 residues. CDR3 protein: CASGSGNTGELFF. The CDR3 nucleotides are TGCGCCAGCGGGTCGGGGAACACCGGGGAGCTGTTTTTT. The complete variable domain, with remaining parts taken from reference TRBV5-1 and TRBJ2-2, reads KAGVTQTPRYLIKTRGQQVTLSCSPISGHRSVSWYQQTPGQGLQFLFEYFSETQRNKGNFPGRFSGRQFSNSRSEMNVSTLELGDSALYLCASGSGNTGELFFGEGSRLTVL.